This T cell receptor (beta chain) was identified during a study of shared T cell receptors in the human thymus (dated by TCRdb to about 2021). About the investigation overall: The study examined how the human thymus generates shared, self-reactive T-cell receptor alpha chains.

Preparation of the library involved the immunoSEQ multiplex PCR assay. TCRdb holds this immuneACCESS table with in-frame rearrangements only. Some clones are missing; in checked studies, unresolved V genes explain under half, and the rest has no known cause. This sample has 720,000 or so clones in its table, and approximately 83% of those were observed once. The ten largest clones add up to around 0.0099% of the sample. The trim is 5 bases for V and 5 bases for J, with a gap of 9 bases between the germline ends. The germline V gene provides CDR1 MDHEN and CDR2 SYDVKM. CDR3 length: 12 amino acids, cysteine to phenylalanine. Of the read, only the CDR3 DNA is kept; its 36 bases are in frame from base 1. In its sample, this clone was seen once. It lacks a known antigen. Per-nucleotide qualities are absent, and no much larger clonotype sits a single base away. These data were also reused for a study on human thymus T cells. As described in the second report: In Finland, the donors were immunologically healthy infants who were having open corrective cardiac surgery for congenital heart defects. The thymus tissue came from surgical resects taken out during corrective cardiac surgery. Usage of V and J gene segments appeared to be biased in both the thymic and the peripheral blood repertoires. The related research reported highly overlapping thymic TCR repertoires among unrelated individuals. The study described the TCR alpha and beta repertoires in eight or nine infant thymus samples and a handful of matching peripheral blood samples. Donor ages ranged from about 6 to 244 days, and the cohort comprised about 6 male and a couple of female infants. After being mechanically released from the tissue, thymocytes were kept at -70 degrees C in pellets of about 10-32 million cells. A QIAsymphony instrument was used to extract genomic DNA from frozen cell pellets. Using the immunoSEQ multiplex PCR assay, the TCRB and TCRAD loci were amplified from a standardized quantity of quality-controlled genomic DNA. The amplicons spanned the V(D)J region and were long enough to cover the CDR3 and allow V and J genes to be identified. Through the commercial immunoSEQ service, the amplicons were sequenced on an Illumina platform. Primer bias and sequencing errors were corrected using previously described methods, and TCRAD and TCRB definitions followed the IMGT database. The repertoires were analysed using immunoSEQ Analyzer 3.0 and VDJTools for basic statistics, V/J segment usage, diversity estimates, rarefaction and pairwise overlap. Diversity was estimated with Chao1, ChaoE, Efron-Thisted, Shannon and inverse Simpson indices, and also on datasets down-sampled to the smallest sample. Repertoire overlap used strict matching of CDR3 nucleotide sequence, V gene and J gene, with Jaccard-based multidimensional scaling clustering. On average, thymus samples gave roughly 740,000 unique TCRB clonotypes, whereas blood samples gave 75,000 to 85,000.

The sequence joins TRBV28 to TRBJ1-1; no confident D gene assignment can be made. The receptor was derived from a girl under two years old with a congenital heart defect. Donor details come from another sample of the same person, matched by shared clones. Sample: thymocytes. CDR3 sequence: CASSPECTEAFF. The DNA sequence follows: TGTGCCAGCAGTCCCGAGTGTACTGAAGCTTTCTTT.